These 13 T cell receptor beta chains were all obtained from the same sample, sequenced in a study of blood T cells in healthy people across ages. Through a sample-barcoded 5' primer and a J-beta primer mix, a second PCR was run for roughly 6 to 11 cycles. MiXCR was run by TCRdb on the 5' RACE reads, yielding one entry per CDR3 protein. Here the sample spans 630,000 or so distinct CDR3 sequences, 32% being singletons. The sequenced material came from blood. The origin of the receptors is an elderly woman in good health.

The chain recombines TRBV3-1 with TRBJ1-2, with D perhaps matching TRBD1 (5 bases). The CDR3 length is 15 residues. The V gene lost 4 bases and the J gene lost 8 bases, with 20 bases spanning the gap. Germline V gene sequence: CDR1 LGHDT, CDR2 YNNKEL (reference sequence). The CDR3 bases are TGTGCCAGCAGCCCCGGCTACAGGCCGCTCGAGGGCTACACCTTC. Protein: CASSPGYRPLEGYTF. Looking up the rest from reference TRBV3-1 and TRBJ1-2 gives the full variable domain: DTAVSQTPKYLVTQMGNDKSIKCEQNLGHDTMYWYKQDSKKFLKIMFSYNNKELIINETVPNRFSPKSPDKAHLNLHINSLELGDSAVYFCASSPGYRPLEGYTFGSGTRLTVV.

In its sample, this clonotype was seen a few times. The chain recombines TRBV5-1 with TRBJ2-5; D is unclear. Between the trimmed V and J ends, which lost 2 bases and 2 bases, there was a span of 10 bases. The CDR3 contains 14 residues. Germline V gene data show CDR1 as SGHRS and CDR2 as YFSETQ. CDR3 sequence (DNA): TGCGCCAGCAGCTTCTCCGCGGCACAAGAGACCCAGTACTTC. It yields the protein CASSFSAAQETQYF.

This clonotype was counted only a few times. One junction end disagrees with the germline gene, perhaps due to a read error. The chain couples TRBV7-6 to TRBJ2-1; 10 nucleotides line up with TRBD1. This CDR3 spans 15 amino acids. In germline, CDR1 is SGHVS, CDR2 FNYEAQ. The CDR3: CASSFRQGANNELFF. As DNA, the CDR3 is TGTGCCAGCAGCTTCCGACAGGGGGCCAACAATGAGCTGTTCTTC.

This chain connects TRBV5-4 to TRBJ2-2; unclear D gene. V gave up 5 bases and J gave up 4 bases, with 15 bases separating them. The germline V gene encodes CDR1 SGHNT and CDR2 YYREEE (reference sequence). The CDR3 sequence is 15 residues long. In DNA form, the CDR3 reads TGTGCCAGCAGGCCAGATCTTGGGCGCACCGGGGAGCTGTTTTTT. Translating it yields CASRPDLGRTGELFF.

CDR3 sequence reads: CASSLTYTSVGQFF. The CDR3 DNA follows: TGCGCCAGCAGTTTGACCTATACTAGCGTAGGGCAGTTCTTC. The chain uses TRBV5-1 and TRBJ2-1; 7 bases match TRBD2. Trimming took 5 bases from V and 12 from J; bases not matched to a gene: 14. The CDR3 has 14 residues. The germline CDR1 and CDR2 sequences are SGHRS and YFSETQ.

In its sample, this clonotype was seen a few times. DNA of the CDR3: TGTGCCAGCAGGAGCGGGGGCAGCTCCTACAATGAGCAGTTCTTC. Translating gives CASRSGGSSYNEQFF. V gene TRBV6-2 or TRBV6-3 combines with J gene TRBJ2-1, with 8 bases aligning to TRBD2. Germline CDR1 MNHEY, CDR2 SVGEGT. With 6 bases clipped from V and 0 bases from J, the junction kept 4 bases outside the gene matches. The length of the CDR3 is 15 residues.

This clonotype was observed at least ten times. The chain joins TRBV5-1 to TRBJ1-2; D is uncertain. Germline V lookup: CDR1 SGHRS, CDR2 YFSETQ. V was trimmed by 2 bases and J by 2 bases, leaving 13 bases between them. CDR3 size: 15 residues. This chain's CDR3 is CASSFPGRENYGYTF. As DNA, the CDR3 is TGCGCCAGCAGCTTCCCTGGACGGGAGAACTATGGCTACACCTTC.

This clonotype was detected many times. The rearrangement joins TRBV20-1 to TRBJ2-1, with TRBD2 matching over 10 bases. Germline lookup yields CDR1 DFQATT and CDR2 SNEGSKA (reference sequence). Losses at the gene ends were 0 bases for V and 0 bases for J; bases not matched to a gene: 8. The CDR3 is 18 residues long. The CDR3 sequence: CSARDVLAGASSYNEQFF. CDR3 coding DNA: TGCAGTGCTAGAGATGTGCTAGCGGGGGCCTCCTCCTACAATGAGCAGTTCTTC.

This clonotype has ten or more counts. V and J are TRBV5-8 and TRBJ2-7; possibly TRBD1 for D (5 bases). Per germline, CDR1 SGHTS and CDR2 YDEGEE. The germline V and J ends were trimmed by 2 bases and 0 bases, with 9 bases remaining between them. The CDR3 runs 14 residues. The chain's CDR3 is CASSFLQVSYEQYF. CDR3 DNA: TGTGCCAGCAGCTTTTTACAGGTCTCCTACGAGCAGTACTTC.

This clonotype has at least ten counts. This chain uses TRBV29-1 with TRBJ1-2, with 11 bases fitting TRBD1. V shed 7 bases, J shed 3 bases, and the junction held 10 bases outside the gene matches. The germline V gene encodes CDR1 SQVTM and CDR2 ANQGSEA. This CDR3 spans 15 amino acids. This CDR3 reads CSALSPGQGDYGYTF. Written as DNA, the CDR3 is TGCAGCGCCCTTTCTCCGGGACAGGGGGACTATGGCTACACCTTC.

This clonotype was seen a few times. The chain joins TRBV6-5 to TRBJ2-2; 9 positions agree with TRBD1. Germline trimming cut 8 bases from V and 4 bases from J; bases unmatched to any gene: 8. The germline CDR1 and CDR2 sequences are MNHEY and SVGAGI. There are 15 residues in the CDR3. Written as DNA, the CDR3 is TGTGCCAGCGGACGACAGGGGGATAGCACCGGGGAGCTGTTTTTT. Encoded protein: CASGRQGDSTGELFF.

J is TRBJ1-5 and V is TRBV7-8; no clear D gene. This CDR3 has 15 amino acids. V was pared by 0 bases and J by 4 bases, with 10 bases between. The germline V gene has CDR1 SGHVS and CDR2 FQNEAQ. CDR3 loop: CASSLARLENQPQHF. In nucleotides, the CDR3 is TGTGCCAGCAGCTTAGCGCGGTTGGAAAATCAGCCCCAGCATTTT.

The V and J genes are TRBV11-2 and TRBJ2-7; a weak D match, TRBD1 (5 bases). Trimming removed 3 bases at V and 2 bases at J, with 17 bases between. The length of the CDR3 is 16 residues. The germline gives CDR1 SGHAT, CDR2 FQNNGV. CDR3 sequence (DNA): TGTGCCAGCAGCTTGGGGCAGGCCACCCGGGCCTACGAGCAGTACTTC. Translation gives CASSLGQATRAYEQYF.